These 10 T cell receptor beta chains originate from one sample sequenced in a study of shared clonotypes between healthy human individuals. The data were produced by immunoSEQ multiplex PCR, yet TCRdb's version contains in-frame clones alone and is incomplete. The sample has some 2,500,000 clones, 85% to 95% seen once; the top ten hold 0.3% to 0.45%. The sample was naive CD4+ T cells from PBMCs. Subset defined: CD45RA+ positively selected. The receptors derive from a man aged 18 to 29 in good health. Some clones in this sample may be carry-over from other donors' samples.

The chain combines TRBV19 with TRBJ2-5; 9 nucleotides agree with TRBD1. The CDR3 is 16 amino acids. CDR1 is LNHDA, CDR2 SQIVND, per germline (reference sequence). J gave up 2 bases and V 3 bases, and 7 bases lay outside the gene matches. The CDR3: CASSIWTGVGQETQYF. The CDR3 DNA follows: TGTGCCAGTAGTATCTGGACAGGGGTTGGTCAAGAGACCCAGTACTTC.

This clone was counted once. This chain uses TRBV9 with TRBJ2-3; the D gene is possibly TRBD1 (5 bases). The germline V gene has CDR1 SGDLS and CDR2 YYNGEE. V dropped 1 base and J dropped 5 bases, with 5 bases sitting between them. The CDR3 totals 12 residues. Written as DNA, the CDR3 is TGTGCCAGCAGCGTAACAGGAGATACGCAGTATTTT. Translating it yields CASSVTGDTQYF.

Written as DNA, the CDR3 is TGCGCCAGCAGCTTGGACTACCGAGAAAGCGAGCAGTACTTC. It encodes CASSLDYRESEQYF. V is TRBV5-1 and J is TRBJ2-7; D remains ambiguous. Germline V CDR1 and CDR2: SGHRS, YFSETQ. The ends were cut back, 0 bases at V and 6 bases at J, with 13 bases in the middle. The CDR3 has 14 residues. Combining the CDR3 with reference TRBV5-1 and TRBJ2-7 gives the whole variable domain KAGVTQTPRYLIKTRGQQVTLSCSPISGHRSVSWYQQTPGQGLQFLFEYFSETQRNKGNFPGRFSGRQFSNSRSEMNVSTLELGDSALYLCASSLDYRESEQYFGPGTRLTVT.

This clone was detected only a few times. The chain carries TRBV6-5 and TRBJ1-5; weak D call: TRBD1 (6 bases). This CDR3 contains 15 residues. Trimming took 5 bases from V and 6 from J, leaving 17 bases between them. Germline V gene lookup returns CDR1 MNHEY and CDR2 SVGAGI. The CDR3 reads CASSKLRGEGQPQHF. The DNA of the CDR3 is TGTGCCAGCAGTAAACTCAGGGGCGAGGGTCAGCCCCAGCATTTT.

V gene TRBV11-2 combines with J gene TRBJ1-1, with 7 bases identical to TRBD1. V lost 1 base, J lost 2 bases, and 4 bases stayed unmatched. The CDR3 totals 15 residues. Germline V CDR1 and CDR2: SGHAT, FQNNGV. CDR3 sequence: CASSLGGTANTEAFF. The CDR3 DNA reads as TGTGCCAGCAGCTTAGGTGGGACAGCTAACACTGAAGCTTTCTTT. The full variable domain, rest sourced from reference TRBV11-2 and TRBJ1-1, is EAGVAQSPRYKIIEKRQSVAFWCNPISGHATLYWYQQILGQGPKLLIQFQNNGVVDDSQLPKDRFSAERLKGVDSTLKIQPAKLEDSAVYLCASSLGGTANTEAFFGQGTRLTVV.

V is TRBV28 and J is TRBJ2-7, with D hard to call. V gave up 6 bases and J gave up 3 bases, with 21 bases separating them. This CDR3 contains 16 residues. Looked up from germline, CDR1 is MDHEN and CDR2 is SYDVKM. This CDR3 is CASSSPSAVGNYEQYF. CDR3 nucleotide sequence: TGTGCCAGCAGCTCCCCTTCGGCAGTCGGAAACTACGAGCAGTACTTC. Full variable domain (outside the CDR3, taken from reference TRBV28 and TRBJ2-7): DVKVTQSSRYLVKRTGEKVFLECVQDMDHENMFWYRQDPGLGLRLIYFSYDVKMKEKGDIPEGYSVSREKKERFSLILESASTNQTSMYLCASSSPSAVGNYEQYFGPGTRLTVT.

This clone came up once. The CDR3 DNA reads TGTGCCAGCAGCCAGAAAGCCGGGGCGGGACCTTCCCCCTACGAGCAGTACTTC. Translation gives CASSQKAGAGPSPYEQYF. The chain couples TRBV4-2 to TRBJ2-7; possible D gene TRBD2, 6 bases. V was shortened by 3 bases and J by 2 bases, with 23 bases between the two germline ends. The length of the CDR3 is 18 residues. CDR1 is LGHNA and CDR2 is YNFKEQ in the germline V gene.

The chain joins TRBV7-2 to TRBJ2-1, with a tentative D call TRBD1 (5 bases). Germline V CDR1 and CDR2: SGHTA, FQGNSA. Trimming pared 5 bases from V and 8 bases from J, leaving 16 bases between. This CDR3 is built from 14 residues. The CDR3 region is CASSPGRGSDEQFF. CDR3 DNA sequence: TGTGCCAGCAGCCCCGGAAGGGGCTCCGATGAGCAGTTCTTC.

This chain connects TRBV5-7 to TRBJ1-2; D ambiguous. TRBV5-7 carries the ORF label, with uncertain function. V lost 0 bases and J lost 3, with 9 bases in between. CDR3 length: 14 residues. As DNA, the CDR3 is TGTGCCAGCAGCTTGGCCCGGGTCTACTATGGCTACACCTTC. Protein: CASSLARVYYGYTF.

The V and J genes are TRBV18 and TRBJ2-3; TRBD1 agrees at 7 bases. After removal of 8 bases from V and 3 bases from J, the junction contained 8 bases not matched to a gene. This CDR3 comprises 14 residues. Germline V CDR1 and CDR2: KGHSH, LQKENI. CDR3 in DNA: TGTGCCAGCGAGGGGGCGACGAGGACAGATACGCAGTATTTT. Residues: CASEGATRTDTQYF.